The rows below give T cell receptor beta chains drawn from one sample of a study of regulatory T cells in long-lasting Graves disease. TCRdb fed the multiplex PCR reads into MiXCR, producing one record per CDR3 protein. Here the sample spans a few hundred thousand distinct CDR3 sequences, roughly 14% being singletons. Another study also made use of these data, one on T cells in Graves' hyperthyroidism and ophthalmopathy.

The sample here was peripheral blood mononuclear cells (PBMCs), taken at new diagnosis, from a patient treated with antithyroid drugs. These receptors were taken from a man in his thirties or forties with Graves disease. Each CDR3 is given with its conserved first and last residue. Each record gives: V gene, clone size, J gene, D gene, CDR3 DNA, CDR3 protein. The D gene is left open where the match is weak. The size entry gives once, few, many or a size class.

V gene: TRBV12-3/TRBV12-4
clone size: many
J gene: TRBJ1-2
D gene: -
CDR3 DNA: TGTGCCAGCAGTTTAGGAGGGGCGCGATATGGCTACACCTTC
CDR3 protein: CASSLGGARYGYTF

V gene: TRBV7-3
clone size: many
J gene: TRBJ2-1
D gene: -
CDR3 DNA: TGTGCCAGCAGCCCAGCTGGACTAAGCTCCTACAATGAGCAGTTCTTC
CDR3 protein: CASSPAGLSSYNEQFF

V gene: TRBV20-1
clone size: few
J gene: TRBJ2-7
D gene: TRBD2
CDR3 DNA: TGCAGTGCTCCCACGACTAGCGGGAGTGACGAGCAGTACTTC
CDR3 protein: CSAPTTSGSDEQYF

V gene: TRBV5-1
clone size: many
J gene: TRBJ2-7
D gene: -
CDR3 DNA: TGCGCCAGCAGCTTTGTAGTATCTGGCGAGCAGTACTTC
CDR3 protein: CASSFVVSGEQYF

V gene: TRBV29-1
clone size: many
J gene: TRBJ2-1
D gene: -
CDR3 DNA: TGCAGCGTTGAAGATCTTTTTGGCAACAATGAGCAGTTCTTC
CDR3 protein: CSVEDLFGNNEQFF

V gene: TRBV29-1
clone size: many
J gene: TRBJ2-3
D gene: -
CDR3 DNA: TGCAGCGTTGTCGGCGCGAGCACAGATACGCAGTATTTT
CDR3 protein: CSVVGASTDTQYF

V gene: TRBV29-1
clone size: many
J gene: TRBJ2-1
D gene: TRBD1
CDR3 DNA: TGCAGCGTTGATAGACAGGGGGAAGTCGGTGAGCAGTTCTTC
CDR3 protein: CSVDRQGEVGEQFF

V gene: TRBV5-6
clone size: few
J gene: TRBJ1-5
D gene: -
CDR3 DNA: TGTGCCAGCAGCCGACAGGACCTATTCCGCAATCAGCCCCAGCATTTT
CDR3 protein: CASSRQDLFRNQPQHF

V gene: TRBV7-6
clone size: many
J gene: TRBJ2-6
D gene: -
CDR3 DNA: TGTGCCAGCAGCCCCCTCCTAGCGCACTACCGATCTGGGGCCAACGTCCTGACTTTC
CDR3 protein: CASSPLLAHYRSGANVLTF

V gene: TRBV29-1
clone size: many
J gene: TRBJ2-5
D gene: -
CDR3 DNA: TGCAGCGTTGGTAGTGAGACCCAGTACTTC
CDR3 protein: CSVGSETQYF

V gene: TRBV7-6
clone size: many
J gene: TRBJ2-7
D gene: TRBD2
CDR3 DNA: TGTGCCAGCAGCTTAAAGAGCGGGAGCTTCCCCTACGAGCAGTACTTC
CDR3 protein: CASSLKSGSFPYEQYF

V gene: TRBV20-1
clone size: many
J gene: TRBJ2-3
D gene: -
CDR3 DNA: TGCAGTGCTAGAGAAAGGGTGGGAAGAGGATGGGATACGCAGTATTTT
CDR3 protein: CSARERVGRGWDTQYF

V gene: TRBV15
clone size: many
J gene: TRBJ2-5
D gene: -
CDR3 DNA: TGTGCCACCAGCAGGGAGAGGGGGGGGACCCAGTACTTC
CDR3 protein: CATSRERGGTQYF

V gene: TRBV20-1
clone size: many
J gene: TRBJ2-5
D gene: -
CDR3 DNA: TGCAGTGCTAGAGATGGCAGGCACCAAGAGACCCAGTACTTC
CDR3 protein: CSARDGRHQETQYF

V gene: TRBV24-1
clone size: many
J gene: TRBJ1-2
D gene: TRBD1
CDR3 DNA: TGTGCCACCAGTGATCAACAGGGGAACTATGGCTACACCTTC
CDR3 protein: CATSDQQGNYGYTF

V gene: TRBV20-1
clone size: few
J gene: TRBJ1-5
D gene: -
CDR3 DNA: TGCAGTGCTTGCCAGGGGTTCAGTCAGCCCCAGCATTTT
CDR3 protein: CSACQGFSQPQHF

V gene: TRBV5-6
clone size: many
J gene: TRBJ1-4
D gene: -
CDR3 DNA: TGTGCCAGCAGCTCTCCCATGGACGGAAAACTGTTTTTT
CDR3 protein: CASSSPMDGKLFF

V gene: TRBV12-3/TRBV12-4
clone size: many
J gene: TRBJ1-6
D gene: -
CDR3 DNA: TGTGCCAGCAGTTTCGATCCCGCGGCACCCCTCCACTTT
CDR3 protein: CASSFDPAAPLHF